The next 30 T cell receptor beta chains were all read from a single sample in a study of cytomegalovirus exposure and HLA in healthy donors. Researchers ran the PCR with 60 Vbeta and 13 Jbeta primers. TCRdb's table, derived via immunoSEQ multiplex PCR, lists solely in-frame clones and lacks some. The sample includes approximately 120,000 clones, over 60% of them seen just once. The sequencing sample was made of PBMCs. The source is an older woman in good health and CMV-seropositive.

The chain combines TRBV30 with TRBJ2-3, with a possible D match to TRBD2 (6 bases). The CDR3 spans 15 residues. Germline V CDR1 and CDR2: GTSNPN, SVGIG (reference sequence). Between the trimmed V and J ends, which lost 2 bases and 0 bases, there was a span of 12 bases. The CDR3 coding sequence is TGTGCCTGGAGTCCCAGCGGGTTGAGCACAGATACGCAGTATTTT. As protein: CAWSPSGLSTDTQYF. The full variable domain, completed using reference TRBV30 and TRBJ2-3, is SQTIHQWPATLVQPVGSPLSLECTVEGTSNPNLYWYRQAAGRGLQLLFYSVGIGQISSEVPQNLSASRPQDRQFILSSKKLLLSDSGFYLCAWSPSGLSTDTQYFGPGTRLTVL.

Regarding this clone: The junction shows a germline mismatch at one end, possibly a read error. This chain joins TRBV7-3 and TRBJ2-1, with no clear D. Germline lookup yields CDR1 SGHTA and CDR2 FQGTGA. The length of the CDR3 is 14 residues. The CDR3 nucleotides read TGTTCCAGCAGCTTGGAGACGGCCTACAATGAGCAGTTCTTC. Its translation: CSSSLETAYNEQFF. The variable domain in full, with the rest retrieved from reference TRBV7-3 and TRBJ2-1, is GAGVSQTPSNKVTEKGKYVELRCDPISGHTALYWYRQSLGQGPEFLIYFQGTGAADDSGLPNDRFFAVRPEGSVSTLKIQRTERGDSAVYLCSSSLETAYNEQFFGPGTRLTVL.

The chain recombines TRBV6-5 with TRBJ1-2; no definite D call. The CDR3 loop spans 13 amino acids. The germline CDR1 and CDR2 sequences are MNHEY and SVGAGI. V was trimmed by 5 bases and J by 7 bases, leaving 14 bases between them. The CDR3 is CASSDTPNTGYTF. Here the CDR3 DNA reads TGTGCCAGCAGTGATACACCGAATACTGGCTACACCTTC.

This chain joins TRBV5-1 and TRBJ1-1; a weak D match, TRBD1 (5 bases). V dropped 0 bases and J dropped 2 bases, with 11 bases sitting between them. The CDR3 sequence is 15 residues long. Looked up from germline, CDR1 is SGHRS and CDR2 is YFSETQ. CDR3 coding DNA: TGCGCCAGCAGCTTGGCCGTGGGGGGAAACACTGAAGCTTTCTTT. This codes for CASSLAVGGNTEAFF.

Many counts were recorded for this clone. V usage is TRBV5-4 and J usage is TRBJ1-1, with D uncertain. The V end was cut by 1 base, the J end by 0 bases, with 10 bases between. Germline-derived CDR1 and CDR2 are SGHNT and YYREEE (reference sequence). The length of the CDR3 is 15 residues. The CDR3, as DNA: TGTGCCAGCAGCTTGTACGGGGTGTTGAACACTGAAGCTTTCTTT. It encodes CASSLYGVLNTEAFF.

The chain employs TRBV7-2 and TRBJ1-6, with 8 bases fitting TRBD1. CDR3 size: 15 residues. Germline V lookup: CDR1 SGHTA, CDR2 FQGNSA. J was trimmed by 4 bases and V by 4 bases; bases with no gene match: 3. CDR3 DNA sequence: TGTGCCAGCAGCTCAGACAGGGGTTATAATTCACCCCTCCACTTT. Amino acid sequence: CASSSDRGYNSPLHF.

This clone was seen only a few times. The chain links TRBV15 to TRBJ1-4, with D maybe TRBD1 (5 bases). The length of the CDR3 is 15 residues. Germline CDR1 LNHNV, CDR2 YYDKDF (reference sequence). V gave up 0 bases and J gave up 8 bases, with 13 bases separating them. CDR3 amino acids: CATSRDNQGGEKLFF. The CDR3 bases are TGTGCCACCAGCAGAGATAACCAGGGTGGGGAAAAACTGTTTTTT.

The CDR3 loop is CASSNRETQYF. DNA for the CDR3: TGTGCCAGCAGCAATCGAGAGACCCAGTACTTC. The genes are TRBV13 and TRBJ2-5; no firm D call. Germline values: CDR1 PRHDT, CDR2 FYEKMQ (reference sequence). The V end was cut by 5 bases, the J end by 4 bases, with 5 bases between. This CDR3 comprises 11 residues.

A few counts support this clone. The CDR3 reads CASSPRDSRRNTIYF. The CDR3 DNA is TGTGCCAGCAGCCCCCGGGACAGCCGGAGAAACACCATATATTTT. J is TRBJ1-3 and V is TRBV6-5; TRBD1 agrees at 7 bases. Germline V gene lookup returns CDR1 MNHEY and CDR2 SVGAGI. CDR3 length equals 15 residues. With 6 bases clipped from V and 5 bases from J, the junction kept 10 bases outside the gene matches.

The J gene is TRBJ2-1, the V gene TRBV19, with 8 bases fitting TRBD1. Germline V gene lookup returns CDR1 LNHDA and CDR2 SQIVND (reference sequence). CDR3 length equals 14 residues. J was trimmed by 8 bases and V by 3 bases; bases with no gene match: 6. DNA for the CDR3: TGTGCCAGTAGTATTTCCGGGACAGGCTATGAGCAGTTCTTC. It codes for CASSISGTGYEQFF.

For the CDR3, the DNA is TGTGCCAGCAGCGCAGGACAGGGATTGAACACTGAAGCTTTCTTT. This codes for CASSAGQGLNTEAFF. V gene TRBV5-4 combines with J gene TRBJ1-1; 8 nucleotides match TRBD1. The trim removed 4 bases at V and 0 bases at J, leaving 5 bases unmatched. The CDR3 is 15 residues long. Germline lookup yields CDR1 SGHNT and CDR2 YYREEE (reference sequence).

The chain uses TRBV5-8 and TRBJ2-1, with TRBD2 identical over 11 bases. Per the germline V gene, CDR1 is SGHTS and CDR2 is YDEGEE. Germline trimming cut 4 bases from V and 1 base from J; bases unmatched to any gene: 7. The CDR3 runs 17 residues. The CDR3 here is CASSLERLAGSYNEQFF. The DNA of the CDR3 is TGTGCCAGCAGCCTAGAACGACTAGCGGGGTCCTACAATGAGCAGTTCTTC.

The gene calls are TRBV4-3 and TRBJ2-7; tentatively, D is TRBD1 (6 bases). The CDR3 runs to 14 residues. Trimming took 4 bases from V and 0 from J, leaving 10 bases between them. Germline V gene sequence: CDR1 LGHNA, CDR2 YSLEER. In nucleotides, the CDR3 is TGCGCCAGCAGCCTAAGGACAGACTCCTACGAGCAGTACTTC. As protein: CASSLRTDSYEQYF.

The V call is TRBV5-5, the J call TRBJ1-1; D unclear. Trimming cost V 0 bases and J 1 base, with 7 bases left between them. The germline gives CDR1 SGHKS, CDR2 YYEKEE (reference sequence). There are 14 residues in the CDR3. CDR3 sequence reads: CASSLAGRNTEAFF. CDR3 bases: TGTGCCAGCAGCTTGGCTGGTAGGAACACTGAAGCTTTCTTT.

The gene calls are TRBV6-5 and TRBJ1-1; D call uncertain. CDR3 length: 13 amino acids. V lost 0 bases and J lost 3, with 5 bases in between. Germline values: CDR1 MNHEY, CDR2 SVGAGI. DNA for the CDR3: TGTGCCAGCAGTTACTCGAGGTACACTGAAGCTTTCTTT. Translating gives CASSYSRYTEAFF.

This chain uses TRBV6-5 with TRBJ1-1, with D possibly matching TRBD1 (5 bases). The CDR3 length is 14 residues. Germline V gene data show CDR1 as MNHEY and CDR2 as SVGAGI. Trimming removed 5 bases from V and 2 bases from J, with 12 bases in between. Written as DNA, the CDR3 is TGTGCCAGCAGTCCGAGACAGAGAAACACTGAAGCTTTCTTT. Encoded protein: CASSPRQRNTEAFF.

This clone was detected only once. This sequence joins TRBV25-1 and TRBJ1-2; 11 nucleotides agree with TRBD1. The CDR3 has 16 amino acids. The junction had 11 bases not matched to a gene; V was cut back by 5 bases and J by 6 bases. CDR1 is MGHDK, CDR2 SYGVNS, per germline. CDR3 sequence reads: CASSYAPGQGVDGYTF. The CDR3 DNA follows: TGTGCCAGCAGTTACGCCCCGGGACAGGGGGTGGATGGCTACACCTTC.

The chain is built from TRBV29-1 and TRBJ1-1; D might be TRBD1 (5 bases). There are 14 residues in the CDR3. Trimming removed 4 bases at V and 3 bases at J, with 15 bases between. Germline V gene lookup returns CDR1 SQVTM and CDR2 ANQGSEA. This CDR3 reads CSVAKYGADTEAFF. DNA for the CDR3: TGCAGCGTTGCGAAGTATGGGGCGGACACTGAAGCTTTCTTT.

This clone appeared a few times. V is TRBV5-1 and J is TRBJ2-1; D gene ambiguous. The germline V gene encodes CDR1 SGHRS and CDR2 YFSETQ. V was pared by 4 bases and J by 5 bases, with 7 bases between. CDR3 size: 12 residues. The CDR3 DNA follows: TGCGCCAGCAGCGTAACAGACAATGAGCAGTTCTTC. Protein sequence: CASSVTDNEQFF.

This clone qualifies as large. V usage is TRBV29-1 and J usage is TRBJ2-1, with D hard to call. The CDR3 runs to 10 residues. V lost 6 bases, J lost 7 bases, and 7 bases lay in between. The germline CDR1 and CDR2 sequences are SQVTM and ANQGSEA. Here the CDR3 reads CSVAANEQFF. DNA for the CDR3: TGCAGCGTGGCCGCAAATGAGCAGTTCTTC.

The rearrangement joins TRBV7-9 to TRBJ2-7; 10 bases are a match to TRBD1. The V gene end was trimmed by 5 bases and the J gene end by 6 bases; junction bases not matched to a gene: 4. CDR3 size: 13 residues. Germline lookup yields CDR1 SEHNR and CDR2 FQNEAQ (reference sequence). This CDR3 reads CASSGQGGSEQYF. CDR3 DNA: TGTGCCAGCAGCGGACAGGGGGGCTCCGAGCAGTACTTC. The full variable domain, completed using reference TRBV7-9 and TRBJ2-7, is DTGVSQNPRHKITKRGQNVTFRCDPISEHNRLYWYRQTLGQGPEFLTYFQNEAQLEKSRLLSDRFSAERPKGSFSTLEIQRTEQGDSAMYLCASSGQGGSEQYFGPGTRLTVT.

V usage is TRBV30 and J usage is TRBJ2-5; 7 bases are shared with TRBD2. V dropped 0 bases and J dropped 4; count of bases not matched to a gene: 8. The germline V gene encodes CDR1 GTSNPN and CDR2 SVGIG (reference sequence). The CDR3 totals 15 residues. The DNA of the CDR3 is TGTGCCTGGAGTGTAGGCGGGACGGGAGGAGAGACCCAGTACTTC. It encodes CAWSVGGTGGETQYF.

CDR3 sequence (DNA): TGTGCCAGCAGCTTAGGGTTGGGCCACCAGAATGAAAAACTGTTTTTT. This gives the protein CASSLGLGHQNEKLFF. The chain carries TRBV7-9 and TRBJ1-4; D gene uncertain. Germline CDR1 SEHNR, CDR2 FQNEAQ (reference sequence). Trimming cost V 1 base and J 5 bases, with 14 bases left between them. This CDR3 has 16 amino acids.

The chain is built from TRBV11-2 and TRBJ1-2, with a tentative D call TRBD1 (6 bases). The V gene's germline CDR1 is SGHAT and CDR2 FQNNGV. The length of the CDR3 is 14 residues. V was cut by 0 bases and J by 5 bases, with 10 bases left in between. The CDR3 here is CASSLDLQGYGYTF. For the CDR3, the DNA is TGTGCCAGCAGCTTAGATCTTCAGGGGTATGGCTACACCTTC.

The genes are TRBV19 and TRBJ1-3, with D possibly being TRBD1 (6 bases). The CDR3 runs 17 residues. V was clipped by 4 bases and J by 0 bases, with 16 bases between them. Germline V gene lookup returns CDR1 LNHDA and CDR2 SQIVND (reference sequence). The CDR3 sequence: CASSTPLGQHSGNTIYF. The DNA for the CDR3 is TGTGCCAGTAGTACCCCCCTCGGACAGCACTCTGGAAACACCATATATTTT.

This CDR3 is CASSLALARWTEAFF. CDR3 coding DNA: TGTGCCAGCAGCTTGGCCTTGGCCAGGTGGACTGAAGCTTTCTTT. V gene TRBV5-5 combines with J gene TRBJ1-1; unclear D gene. CDR3 size: 15 residues. Trimming took off 0 bases at V and 5 bases at J, with 14 bases between the two ends. The germline V gene encodes CDR1 SGHKS and CDR2 YYEKEE (reference sequence).

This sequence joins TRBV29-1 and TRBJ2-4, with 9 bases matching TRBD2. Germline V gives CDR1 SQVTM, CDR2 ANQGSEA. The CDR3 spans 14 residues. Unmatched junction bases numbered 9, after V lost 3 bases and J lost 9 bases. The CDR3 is CSVEGAGGPVIQYF. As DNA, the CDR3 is TGCAGCGTTGAGGGGGCGGGAGGGCCAGTCATTCAGTACTTC.

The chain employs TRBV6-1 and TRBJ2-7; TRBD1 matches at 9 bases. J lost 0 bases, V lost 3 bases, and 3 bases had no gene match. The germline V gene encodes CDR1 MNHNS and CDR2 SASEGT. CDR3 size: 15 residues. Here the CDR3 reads CASSEETGGSYEQYF. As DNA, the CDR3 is TGTGCCAGCAGTGAGGAGACAGGGGGCTCCTACGAGCAGTACTTC.

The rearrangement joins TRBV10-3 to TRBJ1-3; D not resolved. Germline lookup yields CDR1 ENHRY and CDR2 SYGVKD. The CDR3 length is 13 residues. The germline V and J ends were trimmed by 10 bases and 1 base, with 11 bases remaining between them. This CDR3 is CASSGGSGNTIYF. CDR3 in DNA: TGTGCCAGTTCCGGAGGATCTGGAAACACCATATATTTT.

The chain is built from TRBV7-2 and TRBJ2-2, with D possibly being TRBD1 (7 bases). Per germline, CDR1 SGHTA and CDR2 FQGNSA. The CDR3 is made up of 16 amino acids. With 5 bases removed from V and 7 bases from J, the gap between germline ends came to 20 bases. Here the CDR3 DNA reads TGTGCCAGCAGCGGAAGGTGGAGGGGGCTGGACGGGGAGCTGTTTTTT. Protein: CASSGRWRGLDGELFF.